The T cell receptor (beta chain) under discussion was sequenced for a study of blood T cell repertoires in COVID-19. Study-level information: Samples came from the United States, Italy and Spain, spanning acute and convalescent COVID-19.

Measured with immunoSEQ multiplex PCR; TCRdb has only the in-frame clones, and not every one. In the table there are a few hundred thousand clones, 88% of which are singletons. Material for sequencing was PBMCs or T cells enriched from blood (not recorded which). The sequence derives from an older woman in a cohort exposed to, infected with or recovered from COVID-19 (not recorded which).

As DNA, the CDR3 is TGTGCCAGCAGTTTTTCACAGGGGGCGCATGATGGCTACACCTTC. Translation: CASSFSQGAHDGYTF. V is TRBV28 and J is TRBJ1-2; the match to TRBD1 covers 9 bases. Germline V lookup: CDR1 MDHEN, CDR2 SYDVKM. CDR3 length: 15 amino acids. Trimming at V came to 3 bases and at J to 6 bases, leaving 8 bases not matched to a gene.